The present T cell receptor beta chain was sequenced within a study of OX40 agonist ivuxolimab in advanced cancers. Study-wide context: Ivuxolimab, an agonistic anti-OX40 (CD134) antibody, was given to patients.

Regarding the study as a whole: Relative to CD4+, CD8+ T cells held more expanded clones on average. Circulating CD4+ and CD8+ T cells showed clonal expansion by week 6 at 0.1 to 3.0 mg/kg.

A single count supports this clone. Its specificity is not known. The data were produced by immunoSEQ multiplex PCR, yet TCRdb's version contains in-frame clones alone and is incomplete. The sample lists 55,000 to 60,000 clones, 80% to 85% occurring once. V was pared by 2 bases and J by 0 bases, with 7 bases between. In germline, CDR1 is GTSNPN, CDR2 SVGIG (reference sequence). The CDR3 covers 13 residues. This specimen was CD4+ or CD8+ T cells sorted from blood, taken in a trial of the OX40 agonist ivuxolimab. The sequence derives from an adult with an advanced solid tumor such as melanoma, head and neck, liver or kidney cancer. The chain links TRBV30 to TRBJ1-2; no clear D. This chain's CDR3 is CAWSPGSNYGYTF. For the CDR3, the DNA is TGTGCCTGGAGTCCGGGCTCTAACTATGGCTACACCTTC.